This TCR beta chain was sequenced for a study of cytomegalovirus exposure and HLA in healthy donors. A multiplex PCR was run with 60 Vbeta primers and 13 Jbeta primers. The protocol was immunoSEQ multiplex PCR, while the TCRdb copy is restricted to in-frame clones and leaves out a portion. Its listing shows fewer than 100,000 clones. This CDR3 region has 15 residues. V lost 5 bases and J lost 4, with 18 bases in between. Germline V gives CDR1 SGHNT, CDR2 YYREEE (reference sequence). The chain is built from TRBV5-4 and TRBJ1-1; maybe TRBD1 (6 bases). The material sequenced was PBMCs. This clonotype originated in a man aged 45-65 years in good health and CMV-seronegative. The CDR3 DNA reads TGTGCCAGCAGATATTGGGGAGGGGGAGGCACTGAAGCTTTCTTT. The encoded protein is CASRYWGGGGTEAFF.